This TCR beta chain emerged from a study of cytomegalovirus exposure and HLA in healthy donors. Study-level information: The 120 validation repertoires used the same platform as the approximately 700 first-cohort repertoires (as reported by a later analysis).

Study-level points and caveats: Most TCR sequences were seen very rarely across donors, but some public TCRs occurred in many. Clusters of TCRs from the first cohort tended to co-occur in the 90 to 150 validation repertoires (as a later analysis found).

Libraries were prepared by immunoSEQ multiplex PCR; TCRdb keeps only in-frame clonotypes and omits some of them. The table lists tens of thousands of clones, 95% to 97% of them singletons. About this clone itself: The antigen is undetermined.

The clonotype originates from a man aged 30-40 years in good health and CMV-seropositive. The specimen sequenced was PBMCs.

The CDR3 loop is CAWIGGGSSYNEQFF. The CDR3 nucleotides read TGTGCCTGGATAGGTGGAGGCAGCTCCTACAATGAGCAGTTCTTC. J is TRBJ2-1 and V is TRBV30, with D possibly matching TRBD2 (5 bases). Trimming removed 4 bases at V and 0 bases at J, with 13 bases between. CDR3 size: 15 residues. Germline loops: CDR1 GTSNPN, CDR2 SVGIG (reference sequence).